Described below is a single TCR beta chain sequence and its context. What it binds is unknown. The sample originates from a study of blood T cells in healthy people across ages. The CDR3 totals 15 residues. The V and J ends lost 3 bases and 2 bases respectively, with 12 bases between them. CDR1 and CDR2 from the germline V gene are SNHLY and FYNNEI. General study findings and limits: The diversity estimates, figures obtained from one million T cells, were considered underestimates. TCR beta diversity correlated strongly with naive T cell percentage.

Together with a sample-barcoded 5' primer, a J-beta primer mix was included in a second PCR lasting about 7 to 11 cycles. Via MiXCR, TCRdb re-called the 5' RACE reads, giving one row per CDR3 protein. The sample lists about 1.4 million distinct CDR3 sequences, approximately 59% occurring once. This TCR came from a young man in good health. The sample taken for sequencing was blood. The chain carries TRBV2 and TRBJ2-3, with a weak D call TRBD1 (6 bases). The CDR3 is CASSEYRAPTDTQYF. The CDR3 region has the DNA TGTGCCAGCAGTGAGTACAGGGCACCCACAGATACGCAGTATTTT.